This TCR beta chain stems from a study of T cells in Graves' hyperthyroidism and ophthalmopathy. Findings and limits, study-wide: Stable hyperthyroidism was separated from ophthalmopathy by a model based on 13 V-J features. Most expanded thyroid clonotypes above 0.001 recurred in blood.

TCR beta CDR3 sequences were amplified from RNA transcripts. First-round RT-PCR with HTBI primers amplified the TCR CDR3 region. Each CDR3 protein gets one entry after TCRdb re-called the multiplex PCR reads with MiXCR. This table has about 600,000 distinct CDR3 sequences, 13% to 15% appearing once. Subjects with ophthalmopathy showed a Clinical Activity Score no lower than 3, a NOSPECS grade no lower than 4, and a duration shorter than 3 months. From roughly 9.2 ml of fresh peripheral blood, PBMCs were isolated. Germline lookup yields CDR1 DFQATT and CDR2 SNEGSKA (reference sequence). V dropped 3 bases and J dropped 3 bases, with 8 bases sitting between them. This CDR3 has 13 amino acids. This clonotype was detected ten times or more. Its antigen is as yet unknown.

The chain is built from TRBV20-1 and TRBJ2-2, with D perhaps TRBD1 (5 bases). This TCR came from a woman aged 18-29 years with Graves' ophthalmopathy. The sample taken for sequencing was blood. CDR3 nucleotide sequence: TGCAGTGCTAGCCCAGGGTACACCGGGGAGCTGTTTTTT. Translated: CSASPGYTGELFF.